The 22 T cell receptor beta chains in this list originate from one sample, sequenced in a study of CD8 T cells in Susac syndrome. Reverse transcription of 0.5 to 1 ug RNA was performed with random hexamers. Using its own MiXCR run on the immunoSEQ multiplex PCR reads, TCRdb lists one record per CDR3 protein. The sample contains more than 130,000 distinct CDR3 sequences, 90% to 95% of which appear only once. What was sequenced was CD8+ T cells from PBMCs. These receptors were obtained from a human donor in good health.

The chain uses TRBV15 and TRBJ2-1, with D possibly being TRBD1 (6 bases). Trimming pared 3 bases from V and 7 bases from J, leaving 10 bases between. There are 13 residues in the CDR3. The germline V gene encodes CDR1 LNHNV and CDR2 YYDKDF (reference sequence). CDR3 DNA: TGTGCCACCAGCAGTAGGACAGAAAATGAGCAGTTCTTC. It specifies CATSSRTENEQFF.

The chain employs TRBV19 and TRBJ1-5; D is uncertain. V shed 6 bases and J shed 5 bases, with 11 bases lying between them. In germline, CDR1 is LNHDA, CDR2 SQIVND (reference sequence). CDR3 length: 13 amino acids. CDR3 in amino acids: CASSLAGYQPQHF. The CDR3, as DNA: TGTGCCAGTAGCCTGGCGGGTTATCAGCCCCAGCATTTT.

The chain links TRBV7-9 to TRBJ1-1; D is unresolved. Germline V gene lookup returns CDR1 SEHNR and CDR2 FQNEAQ (reference sequence). V was cut by 2 bases and J by 6 bases, with 13 bases left in between. The CDR3 spans 14 residues. The CDR3 loop reads CASSLIATDPEAFF. The CDR3, as DNA: TGTGCCAGCAGCTTAATCGCGACGGACCCTGAAGCTTTCTTT. Full variable domain (remainder filled in from reference TRBV7-9 and TRBJ1-1): DTGVSQNPRHKITKRGQNVTFRCDPISEHNRLYWYRQTLGQGPEFLTYFQNEAQLEKSRLLSDRFSAERPKGSFSTLEIQRTEQGDSAMYLCASSLIATDPEAFFGQGTRLTVV.

The J gene is TRBJ1-3, the V gene TRBV27; perhaps TRBD1 as D (5 bases). The CDR3 has 14 amino acids. The V gene's germline CDR1 is MNHEY and CDR2 SMNVEV (reference sequence). The V and J ends lost 3 bases and 3 bases respectively, with 9 bases between them. The CDR3 nucleotides read TGTGCCAGCAGTTTTTTGGGGGTTGGAAACACCATATATTTT. It codes for CASSFLGVGNTIYF.

In this sample, this clonotype turned up once. This rearrangement joins TRBV2 to TRBJ2-1; the match to TRBD2 covers 8 bases. CDR1 and CDR2 (germline): SNHLY, FYNNEI. V dropped 6 bases and J dropped 9; count of bases not matched to a gene: 4. The CDR3 has 12 residues. CDR3 sequence (DNA): TGTGCCAGCAGGGCCGGGAGGGCTGAGCAGTTCTTC. This sequence encodes CASRAGRAEQFF.

V is TRBV7-9 and J is TRBJ1-1, with D unresolved. CDR3 length: 14 residues. In germline, CDR1 is SEHNR, CDR2 FQNEAQ (reference sequence). The ends were cut back, 5 bases at V and 0 bases at J, with 10 bases in the middle. The CDR3 loop reads CASSPRTVNTEAFF. The CDR3, as DNA: TGTGCCAGCAGCCCAAGGACGGTGAACACTGAAGCTTTCTTT.

J is TRBJ2-1 and V is TRBV6-2 or TRBV6-3, with D perhaps TRBD1 or TRBD2 (5 bases each). This CDR3 has 19 residues. With 0 bases removed from V and 0 bases from J, the gap between germline ends came to 18 bases. The V gene's germline CDR1 is MNHEY and CDR2 SVGEGT. CDR3 sequence: CASSYSTRGTPSSYNEQFF. Here the CDR3 DNA reads TGTGCCAGCAGTTACTCGACTCGAGGGACCCCGAGCTCCTACAATGAGCAGTTCTTC.

The genes are TRBV9 and TRBJ1-2; no reliable D call. Trimming stripped 3 bases from V and 4 bases from J, with 7 bases between. Germline lookup yields CDR1 SGDLS and CDR2 YYNGEE. CDR3 length: 12 residues. Here the CDR3 DNA reads TGTGCCAGCAGCGCCGGGATCTATGGCTACACCTTC. Its translation: CASSAGIYGYTF.

This CDR3 is CASGLDTQLGYTF. Written as DNA, the CDR3 is TGTGCCAGCGGCTTGGACACTCAGCTCGGCTACACCTTC. The chain couples TRBV9 to TRBJ1-2; the D gene is possibly TRBD1 (5 bases). Germline V CDR1 and CDR2: SGDLS, YYNGEE. The germline V and J ends were trimmed by 7 bases and 8 bases, with 18 bases remaining between them. The CDR3 loop spans 13 amino acids.

V and J are TRBV30 and TRBJ1-2; TRBD1 matches at 10 bases. Germline CDR1 reads GTSNPN; CDR2 reads SVGIG (reference sequence). The CDR3 runs 13 residues. The J segment lost 7 bases and the V segment lost 4 bases, leaving 6 bases of the junction unmatched. CDR3 in amino acids: CAWTGQGGSGYTF. CDR3 coding DNA: TGTGCCTGGACCGGACAGGGGGGAAGTGGCTACACCTTC.

The chain joins TRBV6-2 or TRBV6-3 to TRBJ2-7; unclear D gene. The length of the CDR3 is 13 residues. V shed 4 bases and J shed 3 bases, with 10 bases lying between them. Germline V gene sequence: CDR1 MNHEY, CDR2 SVGEGT. The CDR3 loop reads CASSWIVDYEQYF. Here the CDR3 DNA reads TGTGCCAGCAGTTGGATAGTAGACTACGAGCAGTACTTC.

The chain employs TRBV28 and TRBJ1-2; 9 nucleotides match TRBD1. This CDR3 is 15 amino acids long. The ends lost 3 bases at V and 2 bases at J; junction bases unmatched: 4. Germline V gene data show CDR1 as MDHEN and CDR2 as SYDVKM. The CDR3 bases are TGTGCCAGCAGTTTGCTTGGGACAGGGAACTATGGCTACACCTTC. Its translation: CASSLLGTGNYGYTF.

The V call is TRBV29-1, the J call TRBJ2-7; 7 nucleotides agree with TRBD1. This CDR3 has 14 amino acids. Germline loops: CDR1 SQVTM, CDR2 ANQGSEA. The V gene end was trimmed by 4 bases and the J gene end by 2 bases; junction bases not matched to a gene: 8. The chain's CDR3 is CSVGRPGGTYEQYF. CDR3 sequence (DNA): TGCAGCGTTGGAAGACCAGGGGGAACCTACGAGCAGTACTTC.

The chain uses TRBV9 and TRBJ2-7; D perhaps matches TRBD1 (5 bases). The CDR3 runs to 15 residues. Trimming took 0 bases from V and 0 from J, leaving 10 bases between them. Germline CDR1 is SGDLS and CDR2 is YYNGEE. CDR3 nucleotide sequence: TGTGCCAGCAGCGTAGGTGGGGCACCCTCCTACGAGCAGTACTTC. Encoded protein: CASSVGGAPSYEQYF.

The rearrangement links TRBV9 to TRBJ1-2; the D is unclear. Per the germline V gene, CDR1 is SGDLS and CDR2 is YYNGEE. CDR3 length: 11 residues. Trimming stripped 3 bases from V and 8 bases from J, with 8 bases between. CDR3 sequence (DNA): TGTGCCAGCAGCGACTGGGAGGGCTACACCTTC. Translated: CASSDWEGYTF. Combining the CDR3 with reference TRBV9 and TRBJ1-2 gives the whole variable domain DSGVTQTPKHLITATGQRVTLRCSPRSGDLSVYWYQQSLDQGLQFLIQYYNGEERAKGNILERFSAQQFPDLHSELNLSSLELGDSALYFCASSDWEGYTFGSGTRLTVV.

This chain joins TRBV12-3 or TRBV12-4 and TRBJ2-5; 14 bases line up with TRBD2. With V trimmed by 7 bases and J by 4 bases, 26 bases remained unmatched. This CDR3 comprises 22 residues. The CDR3 region has the DNA TGTGCCAGCACTTCGACCGGGACTAGCGGGAGAGGGGGATATAGCGAGCGAGAGACCCAGTACTTC. Residues: CASTSTGTSGRGGYSERETQYF.

The rearrangement uses TRBV20-1 and TRBJ2-7; D may correspond to TRBD1 or TRBD2 (6 bases each). The CDR3 is made up of 14 amino acids. From germline, CDR1 is DFQATT and CDR2 SNEGSKA (reference sequence). V was pared by 6 bases and J by 0 bases, with 15 bases between. This CDR3 is CSAGGSSSSYEQYF. The CDR3 coding sequence is TGCAGTGCAGGGGGGAGCTCTTCCTCCTACGAGCAGTACTTC.

This chain joins TRBV12-3 or TRBV12-4 and TRBJ2-3; TRBD2 agrees at 12 bases. The CDR3 covers 16 residues. The V and J ends lost 5 bases and 2 bases, in that order; junction bases with no gene match: 5. The CDR3 DNA follows: TGTGCCAGCAGTATAAGACTAGCGGGAGCCACAGATACGCAGTATTTT. This codes for CASSIRLAGATDTQYF.

The chain carries TRBV19 and TRBJ2-1; D remains unclear. Per the germline V gene, CDR1 is LNHDA and CDR2 is SQIVND (reference sequence). V shed 3 bases and J shed 0 bases, with 6 bases lying between them. The CDR3 consists of 14 residues. CDR3 DNA: TGTGCCAGTAGTATTGGGATCTCCTACAATGAGCAGTTCTTC. It codes for CASSIGISYNEQFF.

The J gene is TRBJ1-4, the V gene TRBV30, with D tentatively TRBD1 (5 bases). Per germline, CDR1 GTSNPN and CDR2 SVGIG (reference sequence). The CDR3 contains 16 residues. Trimming stripped 6 bases from V and 7 bases from J, with 24 bases between. The CDR3: CACRRDGPLMSEKLFF. The CDR3 DNA reads as TGTGCCTGTCGCCGGGACGGCCCACTAATGAGTGAAAAACTGTTTTTT. The full variable domain, completed using reference TRBV30 and TRBJ1-4, is SQTIHQWPATLVQPVGSPLSLECTVEGTSNPNLYWYRQAAGRGLQLLFYSVGIGQISSEVPQNLSASRPQDRQFILSSKKLLLSDSGFYLCACRRDGPLMSEKLFFGSGTQLSVL.

V gene TRBV6-6 combines with J gene TRBJ1-5; the D is unclear. This CDR3 is 11 amino acids long. Per germline, CDR1 MNHNY and CDR2 SVGAGI (reference sequence). V gave up 11 bases and J gave up 5 bases, with 10 bases separating them. CDR3 sequence: CARQVDQPQHF. In DNA, the CDR3 is TGTGCCCGGCAGGTTGATCAGCCCCAGCATTTT.

The chain combines TRBV14 with TRBJ2-1; 10 bases align to TRBD1. CDR1 is SGHDN, CDR2 FVKESK, per germline. The CDR3 runs 17 residues. The trim removed 2 bases at V and 8 bases at J, leaving 12 bases unmatched. CDR3 sequence reads: CASSQLQAGQGSHEQFF. CDR3 DNA: TGTGCCAGCAGCCAACTACAGGCGGGACAGGGGAGTCATGAGCAGTTCTTC.